One sample yielded the 26 T cell receptor beta chains listed below, sequenced in a study of blood T cell repertoires in COVID-19. The protocol was immunoSEQ multiplex PCR, while the TCRdb copy is restricted to in-frame clones and leaves out a portion. In the table there are about 75,000 clones, about 88% of which are singletons. The specimen sequenced was peripheral blood. These receptor sequences come from a human donor in a cohort sampled during active COVID-19.

Remarks on this clone: Other nucleotide sequences in the sample specify the same CDR3. The V call is TRBV5-1, the J call TRBJ2-1; maybe TRBD2 (7 bases). The germline V and J ends were trimmed by 4 bases and 4 bases, with 12 bases remaining between them. The CDR3 totals 14 residues. CDR1 and CDR2 from the germline V gene are SGHRS and YFSETQ. The CDR3 loop is CASSGGGGYNEQFF. For the CDR3, the DNA is TGCGCCAGCAGCGGGGGCGGGGGATACAATGAGCAGTTCTTC.

This chain links TRBV15 with TRBJ1-1, with a possible D match to TRBD1 (5 bases). The CDR3 has 12 amino acids. CDR1 LNHNV and CDR2 YYDKDF come from the germline V gene (reference sequence). V gave up 4 bases and J gave up 12 bases, with 15 bases separating them. The CDR3 nucleotides are TGTGCCACCAGCACCACTTCGGGGGTCTCTTTCTTT. This sequence encodes CATSTTSGVSFF.

The V call is TRBV4-2, the J call TRBJ1-1, with D unresolved. The CDR3 contains 15 residues. Trimming cost V 1 base and J 0 bases, with 9 bases left between them. Germline values: CDR1 LGHNA, CDR2 YNFKEQ. The CDR3 protein is CASSQVEAMNTEAFF. CDR3 DNA sequence: TGTGCCAGCAGCCAAGTAGAGGCTATGAACACTGAAGCTTTCTTT.

The chain uses TRBV7-2 and TRBJ2-5; D perhaps matches TRBD2 (6 bases). Germline CDR1 is SGHTA and CDR2 is FQGNSA. This CDR3 contains 14 residues. Trimming stripped 5 bases from V and 5 bases from J, with 15 bases between. CDR3 coding DNA: TGTGCCAGCAGCCCCCGACGGAGGGCGGAGACCCAGTACTTC. Residues: CASSPRRRAETQYF.

The chain employs TRBV6-6 and TRBJ1-1; D may be TRBD1 (6 bases). This CDR3 contains 15 residues. The V gene's germline CDR1 is MNHNY and CDR2 SVGAGI (reference sequence). V was pared by 5 bases and J by 1 base, with 14 bases between. The CDR3 sequence: CASSPYSDRNTEAFF. The CDR3 bases are TGTGCCAGCAGTCCATATTCGGACAGGAACACTGAAGCTTTCTTT.

This clone was detected only once. The CDR3 protein is CASSLRGINIQYF. As DNA, the CDR3 is TGTGCCAGCAGCTTGCGGGGTATAAACATTCAGTACTTC. The chain combines TRBV5-8 with TRBJ2-4; TRBD2 is a possible D gene (5 bases). This CDR3 has 13 amino acids. Per germline, CDR1 SGHTS and CDR2 YDEGEE. V was trimmed by 1 base and J by 6 bases, leaving 8 bases between them.

The gene calls are TRBV20-1 and TRBJ1-1, with D uncertain. Trimming removed 6 bases at V and 3 bases at J, with 8 bases between. CDR1 and CDR2 from the germline V gene are DFQATT and SNEGSKA (reference sequence). This CDR3 spans 11 amino acids. In nucleotides, the CDR3 is TGCAGTGCCAAATCGGACACTGAAGCTTTCTTT. This sequence encodes CSAKSDTEAFF.

V usage is TRBV11-2 and J usage is TRBJ2-7, with D maybe TRBD2 (6 bases). Germline lookup yields CDR1 SGHAT and CDR2 FQNNGV. V lost 1 base and J lost 6, with 16 bases in between. This CDR3 is 15 amino acids long. The CDR3 region has the DNA TGTGCCAGCAGCTTAGGCGGGACCGATCCCTCCGAGCAGTACTTC. This sequence encodes CASSLGGTDPSEQYF.

V gene TRBV29-1 combines with J gene TRBJ1-5; a possible D gene is TRBD1 (6 bases). CDR3 length: 13 residues. Trimming removed 6 bases from V and 7 bases from J, with 16 bases in between. Germline assignment: CDR1 SQVTM and CDR2 ANQGSEA. CDR3 nucleotides: TGCAGCGTGATGTGGGGGCCGGGGCAGCCCCAGCATTTT. This codes for CSVMWGPGQPQHF.

The chain couples TRBV14 to TRBJ1-2; D ambiguous. The V gene lost 0 bases and the J gene lost 2 bases, with 16 bases spanning the gap. Per the germline V gene, CDR1 is SGHDN and CDR2 is FVKESK. The CDR3 runs 17 residues. The CDR3 protein is CASSQDIVVWRNYGYTF. The DNA for the CDR3 is TGTGCCAGCAGCCAAGATATAGTGGTCTGGAGGAACTATGGCTACACCTTC.

The chain carries TRBV10-3 and TRBJ1-6; D is unclear. Trimming left V 5 bases short and J 7 bases short, with 9 bases between. Germline CDR1 ENHRY, CDR2 SYGVKD. The CDR3 consists of 13 residues. The CDR3 is CAISNSGNSPLHF. DNA for the CDR3: TGTGCCATCAGTAACTCCGGGAATTCACCCCTCCACTTT.

This chain uses TRBV5-4 with TRBJ2-1, with 7 bases fitting TRBD2. The germline V gene has CDR1 SGHNT and CDR2 YYREEE (reference sequence). This CDR3 is built from 14 residues. V lost 6 bases to trimming and J lost 3 bases; unmatched junction nucleotides: 6. The CDR3 bases are TGTGCCAGCACCGGGCAGCGGGACTACAATGAGCAGTTCTTC. This codes for CASTGQRDYNEQFF.

The rearrangement links TRBV3-1 (or the pseudogene TRBV3-2) to TRBJ1-5; D is unresolved. This CDR3 has 14 amino acids. Trimming took 4 bases from V and 0 from J, leaving 7 bases between them. Germline assignment: CDR1 LGHDT and CDR2 YNNKEL (reference sequence). The CDR3 region has the DNA TGTGCCAGCAGCCTGAGTAATAGCAATCAGCCCCAGCATTTT. Translation: CASSLSNSNQPQHF.

The rearrangement joins TRBV30 to TRBJ2-7, with 9 bases fitting TRBD1. The CDR3 is 15 amino acids. The germline V gene has CDR1 GTSNPN and CDR2 SVGIG (reference sequence). V gave up 0 bases and J gave up 7 bases; unmatched junction bases: 10. The CDR3 region has the DNA TGTGCCTGGAGTGTGGGGGGGACAGGGAACTTGGAGCAGTACTTC. It yields the protein CAWSVGGTGNLEQYF.

This sequence joins TRBV7-9 and TRBJ2-3; 9 positions match TRBD1. The V gene's germline CDR1 is SEHNR and CDR2 FQNEAQ (reference sequence). Trimming at V came to 5 bases and at J to 2 bases, leaving 11 bases not matched to a gene. This CDR3 has 17 amino acids. The CDR3 region is CASSNPGQGRFTDTQYF. DNA of the CDR3: TGTGCCAGCAGCAACCCGGGACAGGGCCGATTCACAGATACGCAGTATTTT.

This clone has just one count. The V gene is TRBV9, the J gene TRBJ2-7; perhaps TRBD1 as D (6 bases). Germline V gives CDR1 SGDLS, CDR2 YYNGEE. Between the trimmed V and J ends, which lost 0 bases and 2 bases, there was a span of 12 bases. This CDR3 has 15 amino acids. The chain's CDR3 is CASSVDPGTTYEQYF. The CDR3, as DNA: TGTGCCAGCAGCGTAGATCCGGGGACAACCTACGAGCAGTACTTC.

CDR3 sequence: CASSKAGSRYDEAFF. CDR3 coding DNA: TGTGCCAGCAGCAAAGCGGGCAGTCGGTACGATGAAGCTTTCTTT. The rearrangement joins TRBV21-1 to TRBJ1-1; the table's D call, TRBD1, has no DNA check behind it. TRBV21-1 is recorded as a pseudogene. The CDR3 extends over 15 amino acids.

This clone was observed a single time. This chain connects TRBV2 to TRBJ2-7, with 13 nucleotides matching TRBD2. Per the germline V gene, CDR1 is SNHLY and CDR2 is FYNNEI. The CDR3 sequence is 12 residues long. Trimming removed 8 bases from V and 7 bases from J; junction bases left unmatched: 2. The chain's CDR3 is CASGLAGVEQYF. CDR3 DNA sequence: TGTGCCAGCGGACTAGCGGGAGTTGAGCAGTACTTC.

The chain uses TRBV5-1 and TRBJ2-3; 10 positions agree with TRBD2. This CDR3 spans 17 amino acids. Germline V gene data show CDR1 as SGHRS and CDR2 as YFSETQ. J lost 2 bases, V lost 4 bases, and 10 bases had no gene match. In DNA, the CDR3 is TGCGCCAGCAGCCCGGCGGCTAGCGGGGGATACACAGATACGCAGTATTTT. This translates into CASSPAASGGYTDTQYF.

The genes are TRBV19 and TRBJ1-2; D uncertain. The germline V and J ends were trimmed by 4 bases and 6 bases, with 18 bases remaining between them. Germline lookup yields CDR1 LNHDA and CDR2 SQIVND (reference sequence). The CDR3 contains 15 residues. The CDR3 is CASSTSPAGRDGYTF. In nucleotides, the CDR3 is TGTGCCAGTAGTACGTCCCCGGCGGGGAGGGATGGCTACACCTTC.

The V and J genes are TRBV9 and TRBJ2-3, with 8 bases aligning to TRBD2. Germline values: CDR1 SGDLS, CDR2 YYNGEE. There are 16 residues in the CDR3. J was trimmed by 1 base and V by 1 base; bases with no gene match: 5. CDR3 sequence (DNA): TGTGCCAGCAGCGTAACTAGCGGAATTGGCACAGATACGCAGTATTTT. Amino acids: CASSVTSGIGTDTQYF.

This sequence joins TRBV30 and TRBJ2-7; D is possibly TRBD1 (6 bases). CDR1 and CDR2 from the germline V gene are GTSNPN and SVGIG (reference sequence). This CDR3 has 14 amino acids. With 1 base removed from V and 2 bases from J, the gap between germline ends came to 12 bases. The CDR3 here is CAWSDTGKAYEQYF. The CDR3 DNA reads TGTGCCTGGAGTGACACAGGGAAGGCCTACGAGCAGTACTTC.

The chain couples TRBV5-1 to TRBJ2-3, with D uncertain. The germline V gene encodes CDR1 SGHRS and CDR2 YFSETQ. V lost 0 bases to trimming and J lost 6 bases, with 14 bases between them. This CDR3 contains 15 residues. The CDR3 loop reads CASSLDLVEQDTQYF. The CDR3 DNA sequence: TGCGCCAGCAGCTTGGATCTTGTGGAACAGGATACGCAGTATTTT.

The rearrangement links TRBV5-1 to TRBJ1-6; perhaps TRBD1 as D (5 bases). V was clipped by 3 bases and J by 6 bases, with 16 bases between them. The CDR3 spans 16 residues. Germline V lookup: CDR1 SGHRS, CDR2 YFSETQ. CDR3 sequence reads: CASSSGSRRGNSPLHF. CDR3 bases: TGCGCCAGCAGCTCCGGGTCCCGGAGGGGTAATTCACCCCTCCACTTT.

The J gene is TRBJ1-3, the V gene TRBV10-1; a weak D match, TRBD1 (6 bases). CDR3 length: 15 residues. V was pared by 6 bases and J by 4 bases, with 16 bases between. Germline CDR1 is WNHNN and CDR2 is SYGVQD (reference sequence). The DNA for the CDR3 is TGCGCCAGCAGACCCCCGGACAGTAAGGGAAACACCATATATTTT. This gives the protein CASRPPDSKGNTIYF.

V gene TRBV3-1 (or the pseudogene TRBV3-2) combines with J gene TRBJ2-7, with 11 bases matching TRBD1. Trimming removed 4 bases from V and 6 bases from J; junction bases left unmatched: 8. Germline assignment: CDR1 LGHDT and CDR2 YNNKEL (reference sequence). The CDR3 runs 15 residues. The CDR3 region is CASSPRGQGASEQYF. CDR3 DNA: TGTGCCAGCAGCCCAAGAGGACAGGGGGCGTCCGAGCAGTACTTC.